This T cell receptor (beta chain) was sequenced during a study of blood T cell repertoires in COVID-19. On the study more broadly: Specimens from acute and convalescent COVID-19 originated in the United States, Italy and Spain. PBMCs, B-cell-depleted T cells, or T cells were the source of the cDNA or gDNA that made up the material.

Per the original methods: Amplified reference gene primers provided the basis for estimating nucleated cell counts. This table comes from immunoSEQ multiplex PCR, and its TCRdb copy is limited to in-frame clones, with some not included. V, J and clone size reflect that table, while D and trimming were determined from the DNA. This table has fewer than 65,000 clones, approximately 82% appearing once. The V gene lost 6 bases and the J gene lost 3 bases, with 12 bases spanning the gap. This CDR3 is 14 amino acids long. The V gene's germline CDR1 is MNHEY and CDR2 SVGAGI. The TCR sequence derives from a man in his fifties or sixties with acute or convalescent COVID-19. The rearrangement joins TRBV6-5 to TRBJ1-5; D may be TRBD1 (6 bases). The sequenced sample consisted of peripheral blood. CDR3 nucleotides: TGTGCCAGCAGCACAGGGTCCCACAATCAGCCCCAGCATTTT. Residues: CASSTGSHNQPQHF.